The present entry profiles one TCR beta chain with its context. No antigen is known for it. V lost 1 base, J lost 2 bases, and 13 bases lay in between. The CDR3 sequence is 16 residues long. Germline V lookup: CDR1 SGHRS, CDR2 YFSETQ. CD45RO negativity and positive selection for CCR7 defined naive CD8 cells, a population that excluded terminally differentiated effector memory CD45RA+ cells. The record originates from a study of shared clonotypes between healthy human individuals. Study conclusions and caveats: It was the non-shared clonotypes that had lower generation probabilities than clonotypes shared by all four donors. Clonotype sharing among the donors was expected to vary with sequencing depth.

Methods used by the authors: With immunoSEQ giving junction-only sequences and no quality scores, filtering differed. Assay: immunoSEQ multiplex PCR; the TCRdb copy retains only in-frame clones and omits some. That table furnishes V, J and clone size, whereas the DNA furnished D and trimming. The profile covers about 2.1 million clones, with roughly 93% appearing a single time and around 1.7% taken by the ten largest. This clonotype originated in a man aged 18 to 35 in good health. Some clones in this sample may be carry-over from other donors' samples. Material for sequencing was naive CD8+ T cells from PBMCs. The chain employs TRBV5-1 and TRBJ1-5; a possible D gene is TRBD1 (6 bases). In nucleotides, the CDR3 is TGCGCCAGCAGCTTGATCGGGGGCGAGGGCAATCAGCCCCAGCATTTT. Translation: CASSLIGGEGNQPQHF.